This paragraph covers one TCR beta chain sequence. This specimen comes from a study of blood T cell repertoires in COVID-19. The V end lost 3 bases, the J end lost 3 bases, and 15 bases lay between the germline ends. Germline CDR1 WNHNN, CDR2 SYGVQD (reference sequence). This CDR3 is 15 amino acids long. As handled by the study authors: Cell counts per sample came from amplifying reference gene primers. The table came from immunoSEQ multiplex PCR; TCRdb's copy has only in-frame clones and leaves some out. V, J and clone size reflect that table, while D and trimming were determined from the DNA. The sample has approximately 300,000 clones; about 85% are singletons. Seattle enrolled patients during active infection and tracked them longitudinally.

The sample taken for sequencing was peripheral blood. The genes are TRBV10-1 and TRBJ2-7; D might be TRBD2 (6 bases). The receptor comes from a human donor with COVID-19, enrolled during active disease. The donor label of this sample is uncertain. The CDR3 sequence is CASSEATSPNYEQYF. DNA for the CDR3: TGCGCCAGCAGTGAAGCGACTAGTCCAAACTACGAGCAGTACTTC.